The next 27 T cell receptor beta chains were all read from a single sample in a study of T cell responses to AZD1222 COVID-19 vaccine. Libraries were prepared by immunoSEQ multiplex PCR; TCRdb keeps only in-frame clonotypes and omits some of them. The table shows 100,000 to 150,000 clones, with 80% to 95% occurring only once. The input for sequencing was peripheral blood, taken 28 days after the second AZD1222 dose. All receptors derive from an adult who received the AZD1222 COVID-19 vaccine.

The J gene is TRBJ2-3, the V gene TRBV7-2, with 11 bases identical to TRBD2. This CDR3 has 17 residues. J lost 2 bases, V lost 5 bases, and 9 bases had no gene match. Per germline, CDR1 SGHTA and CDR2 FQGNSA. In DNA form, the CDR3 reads TGTGCCAGCAGCCCCCTTTCTAGCGGGAGGACCACAGATACGCAGTATTTT. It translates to CASSPLSSGRTTDTQYF.

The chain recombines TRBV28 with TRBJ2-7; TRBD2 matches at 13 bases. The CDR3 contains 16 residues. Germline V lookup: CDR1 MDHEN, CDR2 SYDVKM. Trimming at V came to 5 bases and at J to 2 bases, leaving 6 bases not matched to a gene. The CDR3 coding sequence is TGTGCCAGCAGTCCGGGGACTAGCGGGGCCCCCTACGAGCAGTACTTC. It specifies CASSPGTSGAPYEQYF. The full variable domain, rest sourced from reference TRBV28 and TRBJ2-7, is DVKVTQSSRYLVKRTGEKVFLECVQDMDHENMFWYRQDPGLGLRLIYFSYDVKMKEKGDIPEGYSVSREKKERFSLILESASTNQTSMYLCASSPGTSGAPYEQYFGPGTRLTVT.

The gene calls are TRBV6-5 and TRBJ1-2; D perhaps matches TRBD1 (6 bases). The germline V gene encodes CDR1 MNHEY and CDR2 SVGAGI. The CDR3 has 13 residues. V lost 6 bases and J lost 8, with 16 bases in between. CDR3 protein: CASSSLQGRGYTF. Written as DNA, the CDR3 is TGTGCCAGCAGCTCTCTACAGGGAAGAGGCTACACCTTC.

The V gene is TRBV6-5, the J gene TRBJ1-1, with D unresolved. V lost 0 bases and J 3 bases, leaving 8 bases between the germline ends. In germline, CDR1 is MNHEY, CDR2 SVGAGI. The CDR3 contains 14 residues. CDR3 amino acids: CASSYSEADTEAFF. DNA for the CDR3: TGTGCCAGCAGTTACTCGGAGGCAGACACTGAAGCTTTCTTT.

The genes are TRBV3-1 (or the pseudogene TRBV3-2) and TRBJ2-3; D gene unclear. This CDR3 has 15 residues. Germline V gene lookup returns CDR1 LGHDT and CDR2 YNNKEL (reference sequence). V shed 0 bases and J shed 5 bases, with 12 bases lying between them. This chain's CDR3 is CASSQEWQVGDTQYF. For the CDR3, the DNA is TGTGCCAGCAGCCAAGAGTGGCAGGTAGGAGATACGCAGTATTTT.

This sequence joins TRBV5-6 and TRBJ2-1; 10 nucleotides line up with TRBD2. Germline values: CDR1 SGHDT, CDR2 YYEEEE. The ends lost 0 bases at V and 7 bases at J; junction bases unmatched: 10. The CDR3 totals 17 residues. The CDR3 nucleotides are TGTGCCAGCAGCTTGGGAGGTGCCGGGACTAGCGCTAATGAGCAGTTCTTC. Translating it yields CASSLGGAGTSANEQFF.

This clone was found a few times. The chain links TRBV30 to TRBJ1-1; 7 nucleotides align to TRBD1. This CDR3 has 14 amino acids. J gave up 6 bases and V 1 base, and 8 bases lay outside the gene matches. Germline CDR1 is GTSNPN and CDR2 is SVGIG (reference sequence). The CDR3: CAWSAGGFTAEAFF. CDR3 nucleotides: TGTGCCTGGAGTGCAGGGGGGTTCACGGCTGAAGCTTTCTTT.

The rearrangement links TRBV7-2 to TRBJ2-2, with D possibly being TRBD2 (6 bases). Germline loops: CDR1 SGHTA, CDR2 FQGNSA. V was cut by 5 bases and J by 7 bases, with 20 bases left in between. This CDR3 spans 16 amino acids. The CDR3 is CASSPHLRGWVGELFF. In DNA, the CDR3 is TGTGCCAGCAGCCCTCACCTTCGGGGGTGGGTCGGGGAGCTGTTTTTT.

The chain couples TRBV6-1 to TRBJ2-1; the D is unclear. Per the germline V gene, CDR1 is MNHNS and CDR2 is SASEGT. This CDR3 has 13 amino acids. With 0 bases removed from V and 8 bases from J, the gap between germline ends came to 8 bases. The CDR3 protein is CASSEAARHEQFF. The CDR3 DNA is TGTGCCAGCAGTGAAGCCGCGAGGCATGAGCAGTTCTTC.

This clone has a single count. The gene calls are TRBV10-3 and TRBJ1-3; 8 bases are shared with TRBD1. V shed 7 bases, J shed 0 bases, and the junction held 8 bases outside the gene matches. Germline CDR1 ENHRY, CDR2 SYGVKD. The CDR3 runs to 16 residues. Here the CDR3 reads CAIKTGTGISGNTIYF. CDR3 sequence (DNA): TGTGCCATCAAAACCGGGACAGGCATCTCTGGAAACACCATATATTTT.

The CDR3 sequence is CASSLTDGNTIYF. Written as DNA, the CDR3 is TGCGCCAGCAGCTTGACTGATGGAAACACCATATATTTT. The chain uses TRBV5-1 and TRBJ1-3, with D unresolved. V shed 1 base and J shed 3 bases, with 5 bases lying between them. The CDR3 sequence is 13 residues long. Germline CDR1 is SGHRS and CDR2 is YFSETQ.

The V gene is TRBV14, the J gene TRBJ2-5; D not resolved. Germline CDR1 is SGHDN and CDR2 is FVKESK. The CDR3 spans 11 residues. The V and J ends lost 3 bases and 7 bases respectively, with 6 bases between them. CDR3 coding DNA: TGTGCCAGCAGCCAGGGTGTGACCCAGTACTTC. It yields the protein CASSQGVTQYF.

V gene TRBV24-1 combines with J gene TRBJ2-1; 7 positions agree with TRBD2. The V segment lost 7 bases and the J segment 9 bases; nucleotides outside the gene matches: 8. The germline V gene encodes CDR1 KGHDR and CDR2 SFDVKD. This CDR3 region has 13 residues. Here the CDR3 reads CATSNRGRTEQFF. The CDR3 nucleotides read TGTGCCACCAGCAACCGCGGGAGAACTGAGCAGTTCTTC.

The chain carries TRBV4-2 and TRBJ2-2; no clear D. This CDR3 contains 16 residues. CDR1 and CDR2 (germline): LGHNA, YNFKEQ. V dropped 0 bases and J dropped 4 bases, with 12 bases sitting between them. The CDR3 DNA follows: TGTGCCAGCAGCCAAGATAGGCGGCGTTCCACCGGGGAGCTGTTTTTT. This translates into CASSQDRRRSTGELFF.

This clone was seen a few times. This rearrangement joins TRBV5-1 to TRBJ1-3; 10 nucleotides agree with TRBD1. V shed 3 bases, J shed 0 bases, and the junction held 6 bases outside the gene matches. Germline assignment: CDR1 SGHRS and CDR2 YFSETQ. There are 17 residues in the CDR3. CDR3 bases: TGCGCCAGCAGCTACGTGGACAGGGGGTCCTCTGGAAACACCATATATTTT. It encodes CASSYVDRGSSGNTIYF.

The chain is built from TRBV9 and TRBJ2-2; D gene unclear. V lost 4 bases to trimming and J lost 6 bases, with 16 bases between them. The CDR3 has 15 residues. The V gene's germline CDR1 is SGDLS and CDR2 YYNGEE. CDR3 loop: CASSPGRTNPGELFF. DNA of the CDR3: TGTGCCAGCAGCCCCGGACGGACCAATCCCGGGGAGCTGTTTTTT.

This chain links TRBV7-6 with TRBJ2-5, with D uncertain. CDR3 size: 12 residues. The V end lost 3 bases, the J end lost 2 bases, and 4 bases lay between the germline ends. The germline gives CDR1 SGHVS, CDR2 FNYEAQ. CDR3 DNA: TGTGCCAGCAGCTTGAATCAAGAGACCCAGTACTTC. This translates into CASSLNQETQYF. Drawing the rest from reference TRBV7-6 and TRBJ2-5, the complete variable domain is GAGVSQSPRYKVTKRGQDVALRCDPISGHVSLYWYRQALGQGPEFLTYFNYEAQQDKSGLPNDRFSAERPEGSISTLTIQRTEQRDSAMYRCASSLNQETQYFGPGTRLLVL.

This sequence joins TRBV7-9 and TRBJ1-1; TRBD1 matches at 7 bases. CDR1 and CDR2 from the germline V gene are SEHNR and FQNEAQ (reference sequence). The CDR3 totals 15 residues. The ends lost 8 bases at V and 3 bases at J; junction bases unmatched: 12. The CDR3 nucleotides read TGTGCCAGCTCAGGGGGGCAGGGACGGGACACTGAAGCTTTCTTT. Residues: CASSGGQGRDTEAFF.

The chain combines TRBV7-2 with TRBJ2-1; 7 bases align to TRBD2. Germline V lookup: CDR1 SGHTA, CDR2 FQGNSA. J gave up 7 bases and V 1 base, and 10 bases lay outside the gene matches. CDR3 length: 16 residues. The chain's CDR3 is CASSLVGGRILNEQFF. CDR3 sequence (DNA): TGTGCCAGCAGCTTAGTTGGCGGGAGAATCTTGAATGAGCAGTTCTTC.

The CDR3 is CASSLGGANTGELFF. DNA of the CDR3: TGTGCCAGCAGTTTAGGGGGCGCGAACACCGGGGAGCTGTTTTTT. This chain joins TRBV28 and TRBJ2-2, with a weak D call TRBD1 (6 bases). CDR3 length: 15 amino acids. CDR1 MDHEN and CDR2 SYDVKM come from the germline V gene. V was shortened by 2 bases and J by 0 bases, with 7 bases between the two germline ends. Full variable domain (outside the CDR3, taken from reference TRBV28 and TRBJ2-2): DVKVTQSSRYLVKRTGEKVFLECVQDMDHENMFWYRQDPGLGLRLIYFSYDVKMKEKGDIPEGYSVSREKKERFSLILESASTNQTSMYLCASSLGGANTGELFFGEGSRLTVL.

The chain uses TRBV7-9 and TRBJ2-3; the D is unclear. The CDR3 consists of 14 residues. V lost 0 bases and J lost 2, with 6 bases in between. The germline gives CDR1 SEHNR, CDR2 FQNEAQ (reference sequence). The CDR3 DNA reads TGTGCCAGCAGCTTAGCTGCGGACACAGATACGCAGTATTTT. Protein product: CASSLAADTDTQYF.

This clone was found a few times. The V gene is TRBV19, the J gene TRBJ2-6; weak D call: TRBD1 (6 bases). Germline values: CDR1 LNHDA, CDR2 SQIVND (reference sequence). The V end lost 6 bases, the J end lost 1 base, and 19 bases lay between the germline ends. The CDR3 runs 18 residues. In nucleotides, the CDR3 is TGTGCCAGTAGCACCGGGCAGGGGCTTACTTCTGGGGCCAACGTCCTGACTTTC. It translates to CASSTGQGLTSGANVLTF.

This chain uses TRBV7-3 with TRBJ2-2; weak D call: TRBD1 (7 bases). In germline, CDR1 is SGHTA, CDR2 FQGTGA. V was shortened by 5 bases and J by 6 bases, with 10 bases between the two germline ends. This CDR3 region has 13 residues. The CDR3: CASSPRGAGELFF. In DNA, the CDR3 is TGTGCCAGCAGCCCCAGGGGGGCCGGGGAGCTGTTTTTT.

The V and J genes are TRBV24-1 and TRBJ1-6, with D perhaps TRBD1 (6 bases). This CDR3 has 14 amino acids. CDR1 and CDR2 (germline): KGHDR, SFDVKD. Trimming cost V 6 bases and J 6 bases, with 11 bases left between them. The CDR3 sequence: CATSLGQSNSPLHF. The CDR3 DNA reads TGTGCCACCAGTCTCGGACAGAGTAATTCACCCCTCCACTTT.

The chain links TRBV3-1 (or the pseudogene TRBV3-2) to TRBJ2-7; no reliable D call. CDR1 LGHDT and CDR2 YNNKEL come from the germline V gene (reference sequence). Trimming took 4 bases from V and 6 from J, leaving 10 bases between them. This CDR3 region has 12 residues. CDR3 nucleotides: TGTGCCAGCAGCCCACCACCTCCCGAGCAGTACTTC. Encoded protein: CASSPPPPEQYF.

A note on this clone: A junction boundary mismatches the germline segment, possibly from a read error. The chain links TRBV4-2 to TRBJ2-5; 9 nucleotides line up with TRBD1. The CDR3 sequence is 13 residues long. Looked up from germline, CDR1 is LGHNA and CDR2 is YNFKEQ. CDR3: CASTQDRGETQYF. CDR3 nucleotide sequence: TGTGCCAGCACCCAAGACAGGGGGGAGACCCAGTACTTC.

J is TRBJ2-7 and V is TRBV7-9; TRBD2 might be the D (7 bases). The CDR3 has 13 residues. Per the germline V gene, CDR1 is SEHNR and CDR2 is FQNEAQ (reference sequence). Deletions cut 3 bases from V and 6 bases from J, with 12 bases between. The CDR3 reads CASSFSGEGEQYF. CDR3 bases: TGTGCCAGCAGCTTCTCAGGGGAGGGCGAGCAGTACTTC. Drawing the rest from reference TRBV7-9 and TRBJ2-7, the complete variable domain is DTGVSQNPRHKITKRGQNVTFRCDPISEHNRLYWYRQTLGQGPEFLTYFQNEAQLEKSRLLSDRFSAERPKGSFSTLEIQRTEQGDSAMYLCASSFSGEGEQYFGPGTRLTVT.